The 6 T cell receptor beta chains below were found in one sample sequenced in a study of blood T cell repertoires in COVID-19 (dated by TCRdb to 2020 to 2021). Library preparation employed the immunoSEQ multiplex PCR assay. Imported from immuneACCESS, the table was reduced by TCRdb to in-frame sequences with V and J called. These copies leave out some clones; in studies compared against another copy, an unresolved V gene accounts for under half, and the cause of the remainder is not known. The sample table holds 200,000 to 250,000 clones, of which about four fifths were seen once. In total, the top ten clones hold about 9.8% of the sample. The sample was PBMCs or T cells enriched from blood (not recorded which). Source of these receptors: a woman in her 50s with acute COVID-19.

V gene TRBV4-1 combines with J gene TRBJ1-2; perhaps TRBD1 as D (5 bases). This CDR3 has 16 residues. From germline, CDR1 is MGHRA and CDR2 YSYEKL. The V and J ends lost 1 base and 4 bases respectively, with 16 bases between them. CDR3 nucleotide sequence: TGCGCCAGCAGCCAAGGTCGAGACAGAACAATCTATGGCTACACCTTC. As protein: CASSQGRDRTIYGYTF.

This chain links TRBV27 with TRBJ2-2, with TRBD2 identical over 8 bases. There are 16 residues in the CDR3. CDR1 and CDR2 from the germline V gene are MNHEY and SMNVEV (reference sequence). J was trimmed by 5 bases and V by 8 bases; bases with no gene match: 13. The CDR3 sequence is CASRRGTGGETGELFF. The DNA of the CDR3 is TGTGCCAGCCGTCGGGGGACGGGAGGGGAAACCGGGGAGCTGTTTTTT.

This CDR3 reads CASSQPGTRRNTGELFF. The CDR3 DNA is TGTGCCAGTAGTCAGCCTGGGACTAGAAGGAACACCGGGGAGCTGTTTTTT. The J gene is TRBJ2-2, the V gene TRBV19; TRBD2 aligns across 8 bases. Germline V gene lookup returns CDR1 LNHDA and CDR2 SQIVND (reference sequence). The trim removed 5 bases at V and 1 base at J, leaving 9 bases unmatched. The CDR3 totals 17 residues.

CDR3 nucleotides: TGTGCCAGCAGCCGGGAGGGACCGACCTATAATTCACCCCTCCACTTT. Translating gives CASSREGPTYNSPLHF. V usage is TRBV4-2 and J usage is TRBJ1-6; D may be TRBD1 (5 bases). Trimming stripped 4 bases from V and 2 bases from J, with 12 bases between. This CDR3 comprises 16 residues. The germline CDR1 and CDR2 sequences are LGHNA and YNFKEQ.

V usage is TRBV7-2 and J usage is TRBJ2-7; 12 positions agree with TRBD2. Trimming cost V 6 bases and J 3 bases; bases outside gene matches: 3. CDR1 and CDR2 from the germline V gene are SGHTA and FQGNSA. The CDR3 contains 14 residues. This CDR3 is CASRSGLAGYEQYF. CDR3 bases: TGTGCCAGCAGGTCGGGACTAGCGGGCTACGAGCAGTACTTC.

This sequence joins TRBV4-1 and TRBJ2-6, with D unresolved. The V gene lost 0 bases and the J gene lost 1 base, with 13 bases spanning the gap. CDR1 and CDR2 (germline): MGHRA, YSYEKL. This CDR3 spans 18 amino acids. The CDR3 here is CASSQEGVGFSGANVLTF. CDR3 DNA: TGCGCCAGCAGCCAAGAGGGCGTAGGTTTTTCTGGGGCCAACGTCCTGACTTTC.